The clone carrying this TCR beta chain was counted between two and nine times. The treatment is: oral pan-JAK inhibitor, 5-10 mg twice daily. The authors sorted CD4+ and CD8+ T cells from PBMCs. The source of the sample is a study of CD8+ T cells in alopecia areata. Overall study: In an open-label trial, patients got 5 to 10 mg tofacitinib twice daily. The authors scored treated patients' severity by affected scalp percentage.

Reverse transcription of extracted RNA yielded cDNA, which provided the sequencing template. Sequencing was performed with immunoSEQ multiplex PCR; in TCRdb, only in-frame clones are kept and a portion is missing. This sample has 190,000 or so clones, with about three fifths found just once. Source: CD8+ T cells sorted from blood, taken at week 24, from a patient treated with tofacitinib. This receptor was identified in a human donor with alopecia areata.

The CDR3 sequence is CASSATGFYEQYF. For the CDR3, the DNA is TGCGCCAGCAGCGCAACAGGGTTTTACGAGCAGTACTTC. This sequence joins TRBV5-1 and TRBJ2-7, with D perhaps TRBD1 (6 bases). V was cut by 4 bases and J by 4 bases, with 12 bases left in between. Germline V lookup: CDR1 SGHRS, CDR2 YFSETQ. CDR3 size: 13 residues. Supplemented by reference TRBV5-1 and TRBJ2-7, the full variable domain reads KAGVTQTPRYLIKTRGQQVTLSCSPISGHRSVSWYQQTPGQGLQFLFEYFSETQRNKGNFPGRFSGRQFSNSRSEMNVSTLELGDSALYLCASSATGFYEQYFGPGTRLTVT.